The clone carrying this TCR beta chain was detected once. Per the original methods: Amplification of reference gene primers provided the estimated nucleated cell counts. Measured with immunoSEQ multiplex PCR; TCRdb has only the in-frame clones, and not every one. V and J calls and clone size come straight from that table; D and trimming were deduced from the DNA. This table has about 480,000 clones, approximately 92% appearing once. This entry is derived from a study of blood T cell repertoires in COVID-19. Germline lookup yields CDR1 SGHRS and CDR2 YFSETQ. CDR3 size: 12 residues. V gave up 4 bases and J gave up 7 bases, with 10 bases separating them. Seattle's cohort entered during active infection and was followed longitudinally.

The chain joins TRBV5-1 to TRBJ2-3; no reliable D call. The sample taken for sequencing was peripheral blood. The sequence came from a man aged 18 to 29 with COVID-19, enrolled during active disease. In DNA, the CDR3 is TGCGCCAGCAGCCTGAACTCAAATACGCAGTATTTT. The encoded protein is CASSLNSNTQYF.